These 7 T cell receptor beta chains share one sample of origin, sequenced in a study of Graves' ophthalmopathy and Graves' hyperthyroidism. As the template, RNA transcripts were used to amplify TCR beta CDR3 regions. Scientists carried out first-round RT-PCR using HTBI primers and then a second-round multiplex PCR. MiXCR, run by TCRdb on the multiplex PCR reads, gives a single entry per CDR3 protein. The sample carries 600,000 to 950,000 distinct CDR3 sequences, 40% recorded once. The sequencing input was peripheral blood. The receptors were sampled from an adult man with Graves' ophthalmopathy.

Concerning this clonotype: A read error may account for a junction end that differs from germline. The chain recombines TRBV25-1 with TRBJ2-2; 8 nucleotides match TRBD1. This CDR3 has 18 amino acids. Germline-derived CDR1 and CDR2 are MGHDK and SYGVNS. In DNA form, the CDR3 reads TGCGCCAGCAGCCACCGAGGGCGGACAGGGAGTAGGGCCGGGGAGCTGTTTTTT. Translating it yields CASSHRGRTGSRAGELFF. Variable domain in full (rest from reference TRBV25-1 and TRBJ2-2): EADIYQTPRYLVIGTGKKITLECSQTMGHDKMYWYQQDPGMELHLIHYSYGVNSTEKGDLSSESTVSRIRTEHFPLTLESARPSHTSQYLCASSHRGRTGSRAGELFFGEGSRLTVL.

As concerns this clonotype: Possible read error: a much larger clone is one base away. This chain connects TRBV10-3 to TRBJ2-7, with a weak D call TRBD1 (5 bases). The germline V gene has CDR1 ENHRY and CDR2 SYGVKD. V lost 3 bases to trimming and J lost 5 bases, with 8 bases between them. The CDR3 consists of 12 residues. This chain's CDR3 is CAISDRVHEQYF. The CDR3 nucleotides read TGTGCCATCAGTGACAGGGTCCACGAGCAGTACTTC.

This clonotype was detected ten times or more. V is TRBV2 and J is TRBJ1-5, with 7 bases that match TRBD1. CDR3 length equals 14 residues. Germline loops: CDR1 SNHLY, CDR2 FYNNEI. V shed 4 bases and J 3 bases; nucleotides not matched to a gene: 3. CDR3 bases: TGTGCCAGCAGTGTACAGGGGAACAATCAGCCCCAGCATTTT. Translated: CASSVQGNNQPQHF.

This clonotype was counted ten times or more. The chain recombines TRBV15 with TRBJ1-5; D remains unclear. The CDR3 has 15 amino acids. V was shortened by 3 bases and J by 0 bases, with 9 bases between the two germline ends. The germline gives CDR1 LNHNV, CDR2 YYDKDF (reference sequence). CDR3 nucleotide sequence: TGTGCCACCAGCAGTCTACACCCTAGCAATCAGCCCCAGCATTTT. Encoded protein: CATSSLHPSNQPQHF.

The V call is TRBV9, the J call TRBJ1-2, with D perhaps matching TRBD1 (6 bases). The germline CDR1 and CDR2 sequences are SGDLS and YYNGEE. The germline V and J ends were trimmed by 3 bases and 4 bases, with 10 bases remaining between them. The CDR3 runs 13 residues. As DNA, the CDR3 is TGTGCCAGCAGCGCTAAACAGGGCTATGGCTACACCTTC. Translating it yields CASSAKQGYGYTF.

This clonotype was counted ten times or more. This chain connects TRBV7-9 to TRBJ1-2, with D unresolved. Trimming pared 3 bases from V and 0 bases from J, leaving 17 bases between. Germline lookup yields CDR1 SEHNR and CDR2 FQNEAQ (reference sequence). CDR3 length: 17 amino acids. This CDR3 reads CASSFITQATTNYGYTF. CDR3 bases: TGTGCCAGCAGCTTTATCACCCAGGCTACTACTAACTATGGCTACACCTTC. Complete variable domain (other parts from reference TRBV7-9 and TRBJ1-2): DTGVSQNPRHKITKRGQNVTFRCDPISEHNRLYWYRQTLGQGPEFLTYFQNEAQLEKSRLLSDRFSAERPKGSFSTLEIQRTEQGDSAMYLCASSFITQATTNYGYTFGSGTRLTVV.

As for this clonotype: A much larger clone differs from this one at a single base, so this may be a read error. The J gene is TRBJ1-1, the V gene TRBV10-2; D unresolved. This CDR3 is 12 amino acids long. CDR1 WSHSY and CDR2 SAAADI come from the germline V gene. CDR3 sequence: CASKAGNTEALF. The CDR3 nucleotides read TGCGCCAGCAAAGCAGGAAACACTGAAGCTCTCTTT.